Shown below are 24 T cell receptor beta chains from a single sample sequenced in a study of cytomegalovirus exposure and HLA in healthy donors. Primers included in the PCR were 60 Vbeta and 13 Jbeta primers. TCRdb's table, derived via immunoSEQ multiplex PCR, lists solely in-frame clones and lacks some. This listing includes 38,000 or so clones. The specimen was PBMCs. Every receptor here comes from a man in his forties in good health and CMV-seropositive.

The chain is built from TRBV10-3 and TRBJ2-2, with 13 positions matching TRBD2. The V gene end was trimmed by 6 bases and the J gene end by 2 bases; junction bases not matched to a gene: 12. Germline V lookup: CDR1 ENHRY, CDR2 SYGVKD. This CDR3 has 19 residues. Here the CDR3 reads CAIRPTTTSGRANTGELFF. CDR3 nucleotide sequence: TGTGCCATCAGACCCACAACTACTAGCGGGAGGGCCAACACCGGGGAGCTGTTTTTT.

This chain links TRBV4-2 with TRBJ2-5; TRBD1 matches at 8 bases. Germline V gene lookup returns CDR1 LGHNA and CDR2 YNFKEQ. The length of the CDR3 is 14 residues. Unmatched junction bases numbered 4, after V lost 3 bases and J lost 4 bases. CDR3 bases: TGTGCCAGCAGCCATTTTGACAGGGGAGAGACCCAGTACTTC. Amino acids: CASSHFDRGETQYF.

The chain has TRBV6-1 and TRBJ2-5, with 9 bases fitting TRBD1. The end of the DNA is better explained by TRBJ2-7, so the J call may be wrong. CDR1 MNHNS and CDR2 SASEGT come from the germline V gene. The CDR3 length is 15 residues. CDR3 DNA: TGTGCCAGCAGTCCACAAGGGACAGGGAGGAACGAGCAGTACTTC. Protein product: CASSPQGTGRNEQYF.

The rearrangement uses TRBV7-9 and TRBJ2-6; D call uncertain. Trimming removed 6 bases from V and 0 bases from J, with 6 bases in between. This CDR3 has 14 residues. Germline assignment: CDR1 SEHNR and CDR2 FQNEAQ (reference sequence). In nucleotides, the CDR3 is TGTGCCAGCAGAGTTAGCTCTGGGGCCAACGTCCTGACTTTC. Protein product: CASRVSSGANVLTF.

The V call is TRBV18, the J call TRBJ2-7; 8 positions match TRBD1. The germline CDR1 and CDR2 sequences are KGHSH and LQKENI. V shed 6 bases, J shed 2 bases, and the junction held 6 bases outside the gene matches. The CDR3 totals 14 residues. This CDR3 reads CASSRGQVPYEQYF. CDR3 in DNA: TGTGCCAGCTCCAGGGGACAGGTCCCCTACGAGCAGTACTTC.

The chain couples TRBV4-2 to TRBJ1-5; D call uncertain. This CDR3 has 13 amino acids. The V end was cut by 0 bases, the J end by 7 bases, with 7 bases between. Germline V gene data show CDR1 as LGHNA and CDR2 as YNFKEQ. The CDR3 protein is CASSQDSRQPQHF. The CDR3 DNA is TGTGCCAGCAGCCAAGATTCCCGGCAGCCCCAGCATTTT.

The CDR3 is CASSSRGNTEAFF. For the CDR3, the DNA is TGCGCCAGCAGCTCGCGCGGGAACACTGAAGCTTTCTTT. This chain connects TRBV5-1 to TRBJ1-1; D uncertain. Trimming pared 3 bases from V and 1 base from J, leaving 7 bases between. CDR3 size: 13 residues. CDR1 and CDR2 (germline): SGHRS, YFSETQ.

V gene TRBV5-4 combines with J gene TRBJ2-1; TRBD2 is a possible D gene (5 bases). Trimming shortened V by 0 bases and J by 7 bases, and 11 bases separated the two germline ends. The CDR3 extends over 14 amino acids. Germline V CDR1 and CDR2: SGHNT, YYREEE (reference sequence). The CDR3 is CASSLETIGNEQFF. In nucleotides, the CDR3 is TGTGCCAGCAGCTTGGAGACTATTGGTAATGAGCAGTTCTTC.

The chain uses TRBV4-1 and TRBJ2-1; 7 nucleotides line up with TRBD2. V trimming: 4 bases; J trimming: 8 bases; junction bases outside the gene matches: 11. This CDR3 is 15 amino acids long. Germline lookup yields CDR1 MGHRA and CDR2 YSYEKL. In DNA, the CDR3 is TGCGCCAGCAGCCGACGGGGCGGACTAGAAGATGAGCAGTTCTTC. Encoded protein: CASSRRGGLEDEQFF.

The chain links TRBV30 to TRBJ2-7; D is perhaps TRBD1 (5 bases). This CDR3 has 14 amino acids. Trimming cost V 2 bases and J 0 bases, with 11 bases left between them. Germline V CDR1 and CDR2: GTSNPN, SVGIG (reference sequence). The CDR3 DNA follows: TGTGCCTGGAGTACAGGCGGTAGCTCCTACGAGCAGTACTTC. It encodes CAWSTGGSSYEQYF.

The chain uses TRBV9 and TRBJ2-5; D is possibly TRBD1 (7 bases). Germline V lookup: CDR1 SGDLS, CDR2 YYNGEE. Trimming took off 2 bases at V and 5 bases at J, with 22 bases between the two ends. The length of the CDR3 is 17 residues. CDR3 DNA sequence: TGTGCCAGCAGCGTGGACCCGGACAACAGGGGAGGCGAGACCCAGTACTTC. Its translation is CASSVDPDNRGGETQYF.

The chain joins TRBV5-1 to TRBJ2-5; 7 bases align to TRBD2. The J call is uncertain, as TRBJ2-7 better fits the DNA end. The CDR3 is 14 amino acids. CDR1 and CDR2 from the germline V gene are SGHRS and YFSETQ. CDR3 region: CASNGGRSSYEQYF. Written as DNA, the CDR3 is TGCGCCAGCAACGGCGGGAGAAGCTCCTACGAGCAGTACTTC.

J is TRBJ2-3 and V is TRBV11-2; maybe TRBD2 (7 bases). CDR3 length: 16 residues. V gave up 7 bases and J gave up 1 base, with 18 bases separating them. Germline V gives CDR1 SGHAT, CDR2 FQNNGV. CDR3 DNA sequence: TGTGCCAGCAACTCCGGGGGGCGGGAAGGCACAGATACGCAGTATTTT. This encodes CASNSGGREGTDTQYF.

The CDR3 spells CASSKCGRATNIQYF. CDR3 nucleotide sequence: TGTGCCAGCAGCAAATGCGGGAGGGCCACAAACATTCAGTACTTC. The chain uses TRBV21-1 and TRBJ2-4; the D segment call TRBD2 is taken from the table without a DNA check. TRBV21-1 is given as a pseudogene. CDR3 length: 15 amino acids.

The V call is TRBV6-5, the J call TRBJ2-5; 13 bases match TRBD2. The J call may be wrong; the DNA end is better matched by TRBJ2-7. This CDR3 region has 15 residues. Germline CDR1 and CDR2: MNHEY and SVGAGI. The CDR3 nucleotides are TGTGCCAGCAGACCAGGACTAGCGGGAGTCTACGAGCAGTACTTC. This encodes CASRPGLAGVYEQYF.

The chain joins TRBV29-1 to TRBJ1-2, with TRBD1 as a possible D gene (6 bases). The germline V and J ends were trimmed by 7 bases and 4 bases, with 13 bases remaining between them. The CDR3 has 12 amino acids. Germline CDR1 reads SQVTM; CDR2 reads ANQGSEA. The CDR3 loop is CSAGDGPYGYTF. For the CDR3, the DNA is TGCAGCGCAGGGGACGGACCCTATGGCTACACCTTC.

The chain employs TRBV5-1 and TRBJ2-2; 10 bases line up with TRBD2. The V segment lost 5 bases and the J segment 0 bases; nucleotides outside the gene matches: 1. This CDR3 contains 15 residues. In germline, CDR1 is SGHRS, CDR2 YFSETQ. The DNA for the CDR3 is TGCGCCAGCAGTACTAGCGGGACGAACACCGGGGAGCTGTTTTTT. Translation: CASSTSGTNTGELFF. The entire variable domain, with the rest obtained from reference TRBV5-1 and TRBJ2-2, is as follows: KAGVTQTPRYLIKTRGQQVTLSCSPISGHRSVSWYQQTPGQGLQFLFEYFSETQRNKGNFPGRFSGRQFSNSRSEMNVSTLELGDSALYLCASSTSGTNTGELFFGEGSRLTVL.

About this clone itself: One junction end does not reproduce the germline sequence, and a read error may be involved. The chain has TRBV6-5 and TRBJ1-2; 8 bases map to TRBD1. The CDR3 totals 15 residues. Germline V gene lookup returns CDR1 MNHEY and CDR2 SVGAGI. CDR3 DNA sequence: TGTGCCAGCAGTTATTCAGGACAGGGTAGCTATGGCTACGCCTTC. Translating gives CASSYSGQGSYGYAF.

The chain is built from TRBV11-2 and TRBJ2-1; 11 bases match TRBD2. Germline CDR1 and CDR2: SGHAT and FQNNGV. This CDR3 spans 15 amino acids. With 5 bases clipped from V and 6 bases from J, the junction kept 6 bases outside the gene matches. The CDR3 DNA reads as TGTGCCAGCAGCCTTACTAGCGGGAGCGCCAATGAGCAGTTCTTC. Translated, it gives CASSLTSGSANEQFF.

The V gene is TRBV6-5, the J gene TRBJ1-2; no clear D. Trimming took off 0 bases at V and 8 bases at J, with 10 bases between the two ends. Germline V gene data show CDR1 as MNHEY and CDR2 as SVGAGI. The CDR3 has 13 residues. The CDR3 reads CASSYSYRGGYTF. CDR3 bases: TGTGCCAGCAGTTACTCATACCGAGGGGGCTACACCTTC.

The chain has TRBV7-9 and TRBJ2-4; D is possibly TRBD2 (6 bases). The CDR3 totals 16 residues. V was shortened by 5 bases and J by 3 bases, with 17 bases between the two germline ends. Germline values: CDR1 SEHNR, CDR2 FQNEAQ (reference sequence). The CDR3 DNA is TGTGCCAGCAGCAGTAGCGGAGGGACTTTCAAAAACATTCAGTACTTC. Translation: CASSSSGGTFKNIQYF. The complete variable domain, with remaining parts taken from reference TRBV7-9 and TRBJ2-4, reads DTGVSQNPRHKITKRGQNVTFRCDPISEHNRLYWYRQTLGQGPEFLTYFQNEAQLEKSRLLSDRFSAERPKGSFSTLEIQRTEQGDSAMYLCASSSSGGTFKNIQYFGAGTRLSVL.

The CDR3 DNA is TGTGCCAGCAGTCCAGGGGACAGACCCTACGAGCAGTACTTC. This translates into CASSPGDRPYEQYF. The rearrangement joins TRBV6-5 to TRBJ2-7, with TRBD1 identical over 7 bases. Unmatched junction bases numbered 6, after V lost 5 bases and J lost 2 bases. The CDR3 length is 14 residues. Per the germline V gene, CDR1 is MNHEY and CDR2 is SVGAGI.

The rearrangement links TRBV2 to TRBJ1-1; tentative D call: TRBD1 (6 bases). With 5 bases removed from V and 4 bases from J, the gap between germline ends came to 14 bases. This CDR3 comprises 14 residues. Germline V CDR1 and CDR2: SNHLY, FYNNEI. The CDR3, as DNA: TGTGCCAGCAGTATTAACAGGGTCGGCACTGAAGCTTTCTTT. This codes for CASSINRVGTEAFF. The full variable domain, its missing parts supplied by reference TRBV2 and TRBJ1-1, is EPEVTQTPSHQVTQMGQEVILRCVPISNHLYFYWYRQILGQKVEFLVSFYNNEISEKSEIFDDQFSVERPDGSNFTLKIRSTKLEDSAMYFCASSINRVGTEAFFGQGTRLTVV.

The V call is TRBV7-2, the J call TRBJ2-2; D gene unclear. V was pared by 2 bases and J by 7 bases, with 5 bases between. CDR1 is SGHTA, CDR2 FQGNSA, per germline. The CDR3 extends over 12 amino acids. Here the CDR3 DNA reads TGTGCCAGCAGCTTACTTTACGGGGAGCTGTTTTTT. Amino acid sequence: CASSLLYGELFF. Complete variable domain (other parts from reference TRBV7-2 and TRBJ2-2): GAGVSQSPSNKVTEKGKDVELRCDPISGHTALYWYRQSLGQGLEFLIYFQGNSAPDKSGLPSDRFSAERTGGSVSTLTIQRTQQEDSAVYLCASSLLYGELFFGEGSRLTVL.